The 25 T cell receptor beta chains presented below share a single source sample, sequenced in a study of T cell changes during pregnancy in multiple sclerosis. Some clones are missing from TCRdb's copy, which holds only in-frame ones; the method was immunoSEQ multiplex PCR. The sample consists of over 30,000 clones, about 90% of them appearing once. Specimen: CD4+ T cells from peripheral blood mononuclear cells, collected in the third trimester of pregnancy. All receptors derive from a female donor with multiple sclerosis, enrolled in a pregnancy study.

The rearrangement uses TRBV6-1 and TRBJ2-7; the match to TRBD2 covers 10 bases. Per germline, CDR1 MNHNS and CDR2 SASEGT. The CDR3 runs 14 residues. J was trimmed by 4 bases and V by 7 bases; bases with no gene match: 7. In DNA, the CDR3 is TGTGCCAGCAACCCCGGGACTAGCGTGTACGAGCAGTACTTC. Encoded protein: CASNPGTSVYEQYF.

The rearrangement joins TRBV5-4 to TRBJ2-7; 9 bases are a match to TRBD2. Per the germline V gene, CDR1 is SGHNT and CDR2 is YYREEE (reference sequence). CDR3 size: 16 residues. The trim removed 3 bases at V and 1 base at J, leaving 8 bases unmatched. In DNA, the CDR3 is TGTGCCAGCAGCTATAATAGCGGGAGTAGGTCCTACGAGCAGTACTTC. This gives the protein CASSYNSGSRSYEQYF.

The V call is TRBV28, the J call TRBJ1-3, with TRBD1 matching 10 bases. The V gene end was trimmed by 6 bases and the J gene end by 2 bases; junction bases not matched to a gene: 7. The CDR3 sequence is 16 residues long. Germline CDR1 is MDHEN and CDR2 is SYDVKM. The CDR3 region has the DNA TGTGCCAGCAGCCTTCGGGGGACAGGGGCTGGAAACACCATATATTTT. Protein: CASSLRGTGAGNTIYF.

This chain uses TRBV5-1 with TRBJ2-7; D is possibly TRBD2 (6 bases). The V and J ends lost 0 bases and 2 bases respectively, with 12 bases between them. The CDR3 spans 15 residues. CDR1 and CDR2 from the germline V gene are SGHRS and YFSETQ. DNA of the CDR3: TGCGCCAGCAGCTTGGCCGGGCGGGGCCCCTACGAGCAGTACTTC. Encoded protein: CASSLAGRGPYEQYF.

The V call is TRBV30, the J call TRBJ2-3; D is unclear. This CDR3 has 11 residues. From germline, CDR1 is GTSNPN and CDR2 SVGIG (reference sequence). Trimming took off 0 bases at V and 8 bases at J, with 6 bases between the two ends. The CDR3 sequence is CAWSVQLTQYF. CDR3 sequence (DNA): TGTGCCTGGAGTGTACAGCTTACGCAGTATTTT. Variable domain in full (rest from reference TRBV30 and TRBJ2-3): SQTIHQWPATLVQPVGSPLSLECTVEGTSNPNLYWYRQAAGRGLQLLFYSVGIGQISSEVPQNLSASRPQDRQFILSSKKLLLSDSGFYLCAWSVQLTQYFGPGTRLTVL.

This chain connects TRBV28 to TRBJ2-7, with 7 positions matching TRBD1. The CDR3 is 15 residues long. Germline values: CDR1 MDHEN, CDR2 SYDVKM. V gave up 9 bases and J gave up 3 bases; unmatched junction bases: 14. The chain's CDR3 is CASLRLGQRVYEQYF. Here the CDR3 DNA reads TGTGCCAGTTTGCGGTTGGGACAGAGAGTCTACGAGCAGTACTTC.

This rearrangement joins TRBV9 to TRBJ2-7, with 7 nucleotides matching TRBD1. The CDR3 sequence is 15 residues long. The J segment lost 3 bases and the V segment lost 4 bases, leaving 10 bases of the junction unmatched. Per germline, CDR1 SGDLS and CDR2 YYNGEE. The DNA of the CDR3 is TGTGCCAGCAGCCTGAGCCCCACAGGGGTCTACGAGCAGTACTTC. This encodes CASSLSPTGVYEQYF.

V usage is TRBV6-1 and J usage is TRBJ2-1, with 12 bases that match TRBD2. This CDR3 has 15 residues. Germline trimming cut 7 bases from V and 7 bases from J; bases unmatched to any gene: 8. In germline, CDR1 is MNHNS, CDR2 SASEGT. The CDR3 nucleotides read TGTGCCAGCAACAGACTAGCGGGAGAGGGAAATGAGCAGTTCTTC. This sequence encodes CASNRLAGEGNEQFF.

The J gene is TRBJ1-2, the V gene TRBV5-5; D possibly corresponds to TRBD1 (5 bases). Germline CDR1 SGHKS, CDR2 YYEKEE (reference sequence). Trimming took off 0 bases at V and 6 bases at J, with 15 bases between the two ends. The CDR3 loop spans 15 amino acids. This CDR3 is CASSLGAWGDDGYTF. The CDR3, as DNA: TGTGCCAGCAGCTTGGGGGCCTGGGGGGATGATGGCTACACCTTC.

This clone appeared a few times. The chain uses TRBV11-2 and TRBJ2-2, with D unclear. With 4 bases removed from V and 4 bases from J, the gap between germline ends came to 10 bases. Per the germline V gene, CDR1 is SGHAT and CDR2 is FQNNGV. The CDR3 is 14 amino acids. The chain's CDR3 is CASSSDFITGELFF. CDR3 nucleotides: TGTGCCAGCAGCTCTGACTTCATCACCGGGGAGCTGTTTTTT.

In DNA, the CDR3 is TGTGCCAGCAGCAAGGACAGGGTTTACGATGAGCAGTTCTTC. Translating it yields CASSKDRVYDEQFF. The V gene is TRBV25-1, the J gene TRBJ2-1; 8 positions agree with TRBD1. In germline, CDR1 is MGHDK, CDR2 SYGVNS. This CDR3 comprises 14 residues. After removal of 6 bases from V and 8 bases from J, the junction contained 9 bases not matched to a gene. Together with reference TRBV25-1 and TRBJ2-1, the CDR3 gives the full variable domain: EADIYQTPRYLVIGTGKKITLECSQTMGHDKMYWYQQDPGMELHLIHYSYGVNSTEKGDLSSESTVSRIRTEHFPLTLESARPSHTSQYLCASSKDRVYDEQFFGPGTRLTVL.

The rearrangement links TRBV7-2 to TRBJ2-1; the D gene is possibly TRBD1 (5 bases). The V gene lost 2 bases and the J gene lost 6 bases, with 14 bases spanning the gap. The CDR3 runs to 15 residues. CDR1 is SGHTA, CDR2 FQGNSA, per germline. CDR3 nucleotide sequence: TGTGCCAGCAGCTTATTCCAGGGTGCCCCCAATGAGCAGTTCTTC. Protein sequence: CASSLFQGAPNEQFF.

This clone was detected only a few times. The CDR3 region has the DNA TGTGCCAGCAGCTCACAGGGGATCACTGAAGCTTTCTTT. It codes for CASSSQGITEAFF. This sequence joins TRBV5-4 and TRBJ1-1, with 7 nucleotides matching TRBD1. This CDR3 has 13 amino acids. Trimming at V came to 3 bases and at J to 4 bases, leaving 3 bases not matched to a gene. CDR1 SGHNT and CDR2 YYREEE come from the germline V gene (reference sequence).

V is TRBV18 and J is TRBJ1-4; a possible D gene is TRBD1 (5 bases). The V gene lost 0 bases and the J gene lost 8 bases, with 19 bases spanning the gap. There are 17 residues in the CDR3. Germline CDR1 and CDR2: KGHSH and LQKENI. CDR3: CASSPPGPGGFQEKLFF. The CDR3 region has the DNA TGTGCCAGCTCACCACCGGGTCCGGGGGGATTTCAAGAAAAACTGTTTTTT.

J is TRBJ1-5 and V is TRBV7-2; D gene unclear. With 6 bases removed from V and 3 bases from J, the gap between germline ends came to 9 bases. This CDR3 is built from 13 residues. CDR1 is SGHTA and CDR2 is FQGNSA in the germline V gene. In nucleotides, the CDR3 is TGTGCCAGCAGTTCGGTCTTCAATCAGCCCCAGCATTTT. Translating it yields CASSSVFNQPQHF.

The chain links TRBV5-1 to TRBJ2-3; 8 bases line up with TRBD1. Trimming at V came to 3 bases and at J to 0 bases, leaving 6 bases not matched to a gene. The CDR3 is 16 residues long. Germline V CDR1 and CDR2: SGHRS, YFSETQ. The CDR3 is CASSSGQGLSTDTQYF. CDR3 DNA sequence: TGCGCCAGCAGCTCTGGACAGGGACTTAGCACAGATACGCAGTATTTT.

V and J are TRBV11-2 and TRBJ2-1; maybe TRBD1 (5 bases). Looked up from germline, CDR1 is SGHAT and CDR2 is FQNNGV. CDR3 length: 12 amino acids. V lost 8 bases, J lost 2 bases, and 7 bases lay in between. The CDR3: CASGAPYNEQFF. CDR3 in DNA: TGTGCCAGCGGGGCCCCCTACAATGAGCAGTTCTTC.

The genes are TRBV25-1 and TRBJ2-1; 13 nucleotides match TRBD2. V was clipped by 6 bases and J by 6 bases; unmatched bases: 14. The CDR3 sequence is 18 residues long. Germline V gives CDR1 MGHDK, CDR2 SYGVNS. The CDR3 here is CASRGTSGIHTLFNEQFF. The CDR3 DNA sequence: TGTGCCAGCAGAGGGACTAGCGGGATTCACACCCTATTCAATGAGCAGTTCTTC. Together with reference TRBV25-1 and TRBJ2-1, the CDR3 gives the full variable domain: EADIYQTPRYLVIGTGKKITLECSQTMGHDKMYWYQQDPGMELHLIHYSYGVNSTEKGDLSSESTVSRIRTEHFPLTLESARPSHTSQYLCASRGTSGIHTLFNEQFFGPGTRLTVL.

The J gene is TRBJ2-5, the V gene TRBV7-3; 13 bases align to TRBD2. This CDR3 is built from 15 residues. The V segment lost 5 bases and the J segment 4 bases; nucleotides outside the gene matches: 4. Germline V CDR1 and CDR2: SGHTA, FQGTGA. The CDR3 protein is CASSPGTSGIETQYF. In nucleotides, the CDR3 is TGTGCCAGCAGCCCTGGGACTAGCGGGATAGAGACCCAGTACTTC.

The chain recombines TRBV11-2 with TRBJ1-5, with TRBD1 as a possible D gene (5 bases). Trimming removed 5 bases from V and 3 bases from J, with 11 bases in between. CDR1 SGHAT and CDR2 FQNNGV come from the germline V gene. The length of the CDR3 is 14 residues. CDR3 sequence (DNA): TGTGCCAGCAGCCGTGACAGAAACAATCAGCCCCAGCATTTT. It specifies CASSRDRNNQPQHF.

V is TRBV7-9 and J is TRBJ2-5; TRBD2 agrees at 8 bases. The CDR3 totals 15 residues. In germline, CDR1 is SEHNR, CDR2 FQNEAQ (reference sequence). Unmatched junction bases numbered 9, after V lost 6 bases and J lost 3 bases. In DNA, the CDR3 is TGTGCCAGCAGTCTTCTAGCGGGTGGAAAAGAGACCCAGTACTTC. This sequence encodes CASSLLAGGKETQYF.

The gene calls are TRBV18 and TRBJ2-1; the match to TRBD2 covers 15 bases. In germline, CDR1 is KGHSH, CDR2 LQKENI. Trimming at V came to 0 bases and at J to 2 bases, leaving 2 bases not matched to a gene. CDR3 length: 18 residues. Written as DNA, the CDR3 is TGTGCCAGCTCACCACCGAGGACTAGCGGGAGGGCCTACAATGAGCAGTTCTTC. Translated, it gives CASSPPRTSGRAYNEQFF.

The chain employs TRBV6-1 and TRBJ2-7, with 15 positions matching TRBD2. The V gene end was trimmed by 4 bases and the J gene end by 0 bases; junction bases not matched to a gene: 10. The germline V gene encodes CDR1 MNHNS and CDR2 SASEGT. CDR3 length: 19 amino acids. DNA of the CDR3: TGTGCCAGCAGTGCCTACGGGACTAGCGGGAGGTCGAGCTCCTACGAGCAGTACTTC. Residues: CASSAYGTSGRSSSYEQYF.

This chain links TRBV11-2 with TRBJ2-5; TRBD2 agrees at 11 bases. The V and J ends lost 5 bases and 3 bases, in that order; junction bases with no gene match: 8. The germline V gene has CDR1 SGHAT and CDR2 FQNNGV. This CDR3 contains 16 residues. The CDR3 nucleotides read TGTGCCAGCAGCATCCTCACTAGCGGGGGAGAAGAGACCCAGTACTTC. Protein product: CASSILTSGGEETQYF. Filled out from reference TRBV11-2 and TRBJ2-5, the complete variable domain reads EAGVAQSPRYKIIEKRQSVAFWCNPISGHATLYWYQQILGQGPKLLIQFQNNGVVDDSQLPKDRFSAERLKGVDSTLKIQPAKLEDSAVYLCASSILTSGGEETQYFGPGTRLLVL.

This clone was counted a few times. This chain links TRBV9 with TRBJ1-1; D might be TRBD1 (5 bases). Between the trimmed V and J ends, which lost 0 bases and 0 bases, there was a span of 12 bases. The germline V gene encodes CDR1 SGDLS and CDR2 YYNGEE. The CDR3 is 16 amino acids. The CDR3: CASSVATAGLNTEAFF. The CDR3 bases are TGTGCCAGCAGCGTAGCTACTGCGGGGCTGAACACTGAAGCTTTCTTT.